The next 21 T cell receptor beta chains were all read from a single sample in a study of cytomegalovirus exposure and HLA in healthy donors. This PCR relied on a set of 60 Vbeta primers and 13 Jbeta primers. Sequencing used immunoSEQ multiplex PCR; TCRdb keeps in-frame clones, though not all of them. The sample gives more than 110,000 clones, approximately 80% of which show up once; less than 3% is in the top ten. Sequenced input: PBMCs. These receptors all come from a man aged 45-60 years in good health and CMV-seronegative.

V gene TRBV27 combines with J gene TRBJ2-3, with 7 bases lining up with TRBD2. Trimming at V came to 3 bases and at J to 4 bases, leaving 4 bases not matched to a gene. Germline CDR1 reads MNHEY; CDR2 reads SMNVEV (reference sequence). This CDR3 has 14 residues. The CDR3: CASSLGGKADTQYF. The DNA for the CDR3 is TGTGCCAGCAGTTTGGGGGGGAAGGCAGATACGCAGTATTTT.

The rearrangement uses TRBV11-2 and TRBJ1-2; maybe TRBD1 (6 bases). The V gene lost 5 bases and the J gene lost 6 bases, with 13 bases spanning the gap. This CDR3 spans 13 amino acids. Germline V gene sequence: CDR1 SGHAT, CDR2 FQNNGV. The CDR3 reads CASSLPPGDGYTF. CDR3 DNA: TGTGCCAGCAGCCTCCCCCCAGGGGATGGCTACACCTTC.

The gene calls are TRBV28 and TRBJ1-1, with 9 bases fitting TRBD1. The CDR3 length is 17 residues. The V segment lost 4 bases and the J segment 3 bases; nucleotides outside the gene matches: 12. In germline, CDR1 is MDHEN, CDR2 SYDVKM. The DNA of the CDR3 is TGTGCCAGCAGTTCGTATACCCCCGGGACAGGGTACACTGAAGCTTTCTTT. Protein sequence: CASSSYTPGTGYTEAFF.

A single count supports this clone. The chain employs TRBV19 and TRBJ1-1, with D perhaps TRBD1 (5 bases). Germline loops: CDR1 LNHDA, CDR2 SQIVND (reference sequence). This CDR3 has 11 residues. The V and J ends lost 6 bases and 7 bases respectively, with 9 bases between them. The DNA of the CDR3 is TGTGCCAGTAGCCAGGGAAATGAAGCTTTCTTT. Its translation is CASSQGNEAFF.

The sample holds a few counts of this clone. The CDR3 sequence: CASSLQGLGNQPQHF. CDR3 coding DNA: TGCGCCAGCAGCTTGCAGGGGCTGGGGAATCAGCCCCAGCATTTT. The V gene is TRBV5-1, the J gene TRBJ1-5; TRBD1 might be the D (6 bases). CDR3 length equals 15 residues. The germline V and J ends were trimmed by 1 base and 4 bases, with 12 bases remaining between them. CDR1 is SGHRS and CDR2 is YFSETQ in the germline V gene.

V and J are TRBV18 and TRBJ1-2; 11 nucleotides match TRBD1. The CDR3 extends over 15 amino acids. Germline V gives CDR1 KGHSH, CDR2 LQKENI. The trim removed 4 bases at V and 7 bases at J, leaving 8 bases unmatched. The chain's CDR3 is CASSHGTGGKAGYTF. Here the CDR3 DNA reads TGTGCCAGCTCACACGGGACAGGGGGGAAGGCTGGCTACACCTTC.

The table lists this clone with a count of one. The rearrangement joins TRBV9 to TRBJ1-1, with D unclear. V shed 0 bases and J shed 4 bases, with 4 bases lying between them. The germline V gene encodes CDR1 SGDLS and CDR2 YYNGEE. This CDR3 comprises 12 residues. The CDR3 bases are TGTGCCAGCAGCGTAGGGCTCACTGAAGCTTTCTTT. Translation gives CASSVGLTEAFF.

This chain joins TRBV6-1 and TRBJ2-7, with a tentative D call TRBD2 (5 bases). Trimming took off 1 base at V and 2 bases at J, with 15 bases between the two ends. The germline gives CDR1 MNHNS, CDR2 SASEGT. There are 16 residues in the CDR3. In DNA, the CDR3 is TGTGCCAGCAGTGAAGGTTATCAGCGGTCCGCCTACGAGCAGTACTTC. Amino acid sequence: CASSEGYQRSAYEQYF.

The chain recombines TRBV5-4 with TRBJ1-4, with 9 bases identical to TRBD1. Germline trimming cut 4 bases from V and 6 bases from J; bases unmatched to any gene: 7. Germline lookup yields CDR1 SGHNT and CDR2 YYREEE (reference sequence). CDR3 length: 15 amino acids. This CDR3 reads CASSARQGVDEKLFF. Written as DNA, the CDR3 is TGTGCCAGCAGCGCCCGACAGGGGGTGGATGAAAAACTGTTTTTT.

The rearrangement uses TRBV19 and TRBJ1-1, with 8 bases aligning to TRBD1. The trim removed 3 bases at V and 6 bases at J, leaving 9 bases unmatched. Per germline, CDR1 LNHDA and CDR2 SQIVND (reference sequence). CDR3 size: 15 residues. The DNA of the CDR3 is TGTGCCAGTAGTATGGTGACAGGGGCCTTTTCTGAAGCTTTCTTT. Protein: CASSMVTGAFSEAFF.

The V gene is TRBV5-8, the J gene TRBJ2-1; possible D gene TRBD1, 6 bases. The CDR3 has 14 residues. V was pared by 4 bases and J by 4 bases, with 12 bases between. In germline, CDR1 is SGHTS, CDR2 YDEGEE. CDR3 nucleotide sequence: TGTGCCAGCAGCAACAACAGGGTTTACAATGAGCAGTTCTTC. Amino acids: CASSNNRVYNEQFF.

The V and J genes are TRBV5-1 and TRBJ2-5, with TRBD2 identical over 10 bases. This CDR3 has 15 residues. CDR1 and CDR2 from the germline V gene are SGHRS and YFSETQ. Losses at the gene ends were 0 bases for V and 3 bases for J; bases not matched to a gene: 2. CDR3 sequence: CASSLGGTSEETQYF. DNA for the CDR3: TGCGCCAGCAGCTTGGGTGGGACTAGCGAAGAGACCCAGTACTTC.

This clone came up once. This rearrangement joins TRBV10-1 to TRBJ2-7; weak D call: TRBD2 (6 bases). Germline CDR1 and CDR2: WNHNN and SYGVQD (reference sequence). Between the trimmed V and J ends, which lost 2 bases and 4 bases, there was a span of 27 bases. There are 19 residues in the CDR3. Here the CDR3 DNA reads TGCGCCAGCAGTGAGACCAAAGGCCGCGAGGAGGGTTCCTTTTACGAGCAGTACTTC. This codes for CASSETKGREEGSFYEQYF.

The rearrangement links TRBV27 to TRBJ2-7; the match to TRBD1 covers 10 bases. Germline V gene lookup returns CDR1 MNHEY and CDR2 SMNVEV (reference sequence). V lost 4 bases to trimming and J lost 3 bases; unmatched junction nucleotides: 3. This CDR3 contains 14 residues. CDR3 region: CASSWTGGFYEQYF. CDR3 nucleotides: TGTGCCAGCAGTTGGACAGGGGGGTTCTACGAGCAGTACTTC.

The genes are TRBV19 and TRBJ2-7; no clear D. The germline V gene has CDR1 LNHDA and CDR2 SQIVND (reference sequence). This CDR3 has 13 amino acids. Trimming took 6 bases from V and 2 from J, leaving 11 bases between them. DNA for the CDR3: TGTGCCAGTAGGGGCCGCCTCCCCTACGAGCAGTACTTC. Translating it yields CASRGRLPYEQYF.

The genes are TRBV2 and TRBJ2-7; 8 nucleotides match TRBD1. The V gene's germline CDR1 is SNHLY and CDR2 FYNNEI. The V gene end was trimmed by 4 bases and the J gene end by 6 bases; junction bases not matched to a gene: 8. CDR3 length: 14 amino acids. In DNA, the CDR3 is TGTGCCAGCAGTGTAGGGCAGGGGGCGGGCGAGCAGTACTTC. Translation: CASSVGQGAGEQYF.

The CDR3 region has the DNA TGCGCCAGCAGCAGTTTACAGGGGATTAGCACAGATACGCAGTATTTT. Translation: CASSSLQGISTDTQYF. The rearrangement links TRBV5-1 to TRBJ2-3; 7 nucleotides line up with TRBD1. Germline CDR1 and CDR2: SGHRS and YFSETQ. V lost 4 bases to trimming and J lost 0 bases; unmatched junction nucleotides: 8. The CDR3 runs to 16 residues. Full variable domain (outside the CDR3, taken from reference TRBV5-1 and TRBJ2-3): KAGVTQTPRYLIKTRGQQVTLSCSPISGHRSVSWYQQTPGQGLQFLFEYFSETQRNKGNFPGRFSGRQFSNSRSEMNVSTLELGDSALYLCASSSLQGISTDTQYFGPGTRLTVL.

This clone was picked up one time. The CDR3 loop is CASSPRAGTGSYEQYF. CDR3 in DNA: TGTGCCAGCTCACCACGGGCCGGGACAGGGTCCTACGAGCAGTACTTC. The rearrangement links TRBV18 to TRBJ2-7; TRBD1 matches at 9 bases. The CDR3 runs to 16 residues. The V gene end was trimmed by 1 base and the J gene end by 1 base; junction bases not matched to a gene: 5. Germline CDR1 KGHSH, CDR2 LQKENI.

CDR3 region: CASSWTSGSYEQYF. The CDR3, as DNA: TGTGCCAGCAGTTGGACTAGCGGTTCCTACGAGCAGTACTTC. V and J are TRBV6-5 and TRBJ2-7, with TRBD2 identical over 10 bases. Germline CDR1 and CDR2: MNHEY and SVGAGI. Trimming cost V 4 bases and J 1 base; bases outside gene matches: 1. The CDR3 covers 14 residues.

There are a few counts of this clone. The rearrangement links TRBV7-9 to TRBJ2-2; 7 bases agree with TRBD1. The germline CDR1 and CDR2 sequences are SEHNR and FQNEAQ (reference sequence). This CDR3 has 16 residues. The V and J ends lost 6 bases and 3 bases, in that order; junction bases with no gene match: 10. CDR3 nucleotides: TGTGCCAGCAGTCATCAGACAGGGCTGTACACCGGGGAGCTGTTTTTT. Amino acid sequence: CASSHQTGLYTGELFF.

The CDR3, as DNA: TGTGCCAGTAGTACTACAGGGATTACGTACGAGCAGTACTTC. It is translated as CASSTTGITYEQYF. This chain uses TRBV19 with TRBJ2-7; weak D call: TRBD1 (6 bases). CDR1 and CDR2 (germline): LNHDA, SQIVND (reference sequence). This CDR3 region has 14 residues. The V end was cut by 4 bases, the J end by 4 bases, with 14 bases between.